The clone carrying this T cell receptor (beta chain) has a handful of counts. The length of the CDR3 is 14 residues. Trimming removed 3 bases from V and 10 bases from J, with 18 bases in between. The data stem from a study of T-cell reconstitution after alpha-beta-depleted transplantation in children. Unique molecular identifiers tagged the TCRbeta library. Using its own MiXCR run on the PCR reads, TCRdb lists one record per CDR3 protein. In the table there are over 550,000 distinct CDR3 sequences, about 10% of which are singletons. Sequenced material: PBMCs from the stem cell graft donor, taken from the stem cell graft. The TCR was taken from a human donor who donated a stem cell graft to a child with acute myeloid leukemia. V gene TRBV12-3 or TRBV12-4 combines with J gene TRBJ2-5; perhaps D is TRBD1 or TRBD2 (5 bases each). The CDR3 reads CASSFFGTGEGQYF. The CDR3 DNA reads TGTGCCAGCAGTTTTTTCGGGACCGGAGAGGGCCAGTACTTC.